This T cell receptor (beta chain) was recorded in a study of T cell clones after liver transplantation. Across the study: Immunosuppression withdrawal was tried within 2 years after liver transplantation in this trial. Three of the eight recipients were HCV-positive; the rest had non-autoimmune, non-viral transplant indications. General observations from the study: Compared with third party-reactive sequences, donor-reactive ones declined more, independent of withdrawal success.

Clones were sequenced by immunoSEQ multiplex PCR, and TCRdb holds only the in-frame ones, with some missing. This table has 70,000 to 80,000 clones, roughly 90% appearing once. As to this clone: Its antigen remains unidentified.

The sample here was CD4+ T cells from blood, taken before liver transplant. This receptor was obtained from a human donor who received a liver transplant.

Written as DNA, the CDR3 is TGCGCCAGCAGCTTGGGCGCTTCCTCTGGGGCCAACGTCCTGACTTTC. This translates into CASSLGASSGANVLTF. V gene TRBV5-1 combines with J gene TRBJ2-6; no reliable D call. Trimming pared 0 bases from V and 0 bases from J, leaving 7 bases between. The CDR3 consists of 16 residues. Germline V gene sequence: CDR1 SGHRS, CDR2 YFSETQ.